This is a list of T cell receptor beta chains from one sample in a study of blood T cell repertoires in COVID-19. Sequencing used immunoSEQ multiplex PCR; TCRdb keeps in-frame clones, though not all of them. Found here are 300,000 to 400,000 clones, approximately 88% of them singletons; the top ten hold around 0.95%. Material for sequencing was PBMCs or T cells enriched from blood (not recorded which). Receptors were obtained from a woman aged 30 to 39 with acute COVID-19. Each CDR3 is given with its conserved first and last residue. The D gene is left open where the match is weak. Clone size is not always given. Where it is, it says once, few, many or a class for expanded clones.

V: TRBV5-5; size: many; J: TRBJ2-1; D: TRBD1; DNA: TGTGCCAGCAGCCCGGACAGGGAAAGGGATGAGCAGTTCTTC; CDR3: CASSPDRERDEQFF
V: TRBV18; size: -; J: TRBJ1-6; D: -; DNA: TGTGCCAGCTCAGCAGATTGGAATTCACCCCTCCACTTT; CDR3: CASSADWNSPLHF
V: TRBV3-1/TRBV3-2; size: -; J: TRBJ1-6; D: TRBD1; DNA: TGTGCCAGCAGCCCCTTGGGGACAGATAATTCACCCCTCCACTTT; CDR3: CASSPLGTDNSPLHF
V: TRBV27; size: -; J: TRBJ1-3; D: -; DNA: TGTGCCAGCAAGCCGGACAGCGGCTCTGGAAACACCATATATTTT; CDR3: CASKPDSGSGNTIYF
V: TRBV7-2; size: -; J: TRBJ2-2; D: -; DNA: TGTGCCAGCAGCCCGGACACCGGGGAGCTGTTTTTT; CDR3: CASSPDTGELFF
V: TRBV24-1; size: -; J: TRBJ2-1; D: -; DNA: TGTGCCACCAGTGATTTGCGCAAACGGGGGGAGCAGTTCTTC; CDR3: CATSDLRKRGEQFF
V: TRBV4-1; size: -; J: TRBJ1-2; D: TRBD1; DNA: TGCGCCAGCAGCGAAGGCCACAGGGGGCTCACCTTC; CDR3: CASSEGHRGLTF
V: TRBV5-1; size: -; J: TRBJ2-6; D: -; DNA: TGCGCCACCGCTCCGGCCCCCACAGGGTCCGGGGCCAACGTCCTGACTTTC; CDR3: CATAPAPTGSGANVLTF
V: TRBV7-2; size: -; J: TRBJ2-5; D: TRBD2; DNA: TGTGCCAGCAGCTTAGGTGTTAGCGGGGGGGCTGGGGAGACCCAGTACTTC; CDR3: CASSLGVSGGAGETQYF
V: TRBV10-3; size: -; J: TRBJ2-7; D: TRBD2; DNA: TGTGCCTCAGCCACGGGACTAGCGGGGGGCGGCTCCTACGAGCAGTACTTC; CDR3: CASATGLAGGGSYEQYF
V: TRBV6-5; size: once; J: TRBJ1-1; D: TRBD1; DNA: TGTGCCAGCAGTCCAGGGGGGTTGAACACTGAAGCTTTCTTT; CDR3: CASSPGGLNTEAFF
V: TRBV9; size: -; J: TRBJ2-7; D: TRBD1; DNA: TGTGCCAGCAGCGTAAGTTTGGGACAGGGGTCCTACGAGCAGTACTTC; CDR3: CASSVSLGQGSYEQYF
V: TRBV19; size: once; J: TRBJ1-1; D: TRBD1; DNA: TGTGCCAGTAGTGAAGACAGGGCAGGATCCACTGAAGCTTTCTTT; CDR3: CASSEDRAGSTEAFF
V: TRBV24-1; size: -; J: TRBJ1-1; D: TRBD1; DNA: TGTGCCACCAGTGAAAGCAGGGGGCCAAACACTGAAGCTTTCTTT; CDR3: CATSESRGPNTEAFF
V: TRBV11-2; size: -; J: TRBJ1-2; D: -; DNA: TGTGCCAGCAGCTTAACCGGGCTACGCCGACGGGAAGGCTATGGCTACACCTTC; CDR3: CASSLTGLRRREGYGYTF
V: TRBV7-3; size: -; J: TRBJ2-7; D: TRBD2; DNA: TGTGCCAGCAGCTTAAAAGTCCCCGGGGGGTCCTACGAGCAGTACTTC; CDR3: CASSLKVPGGSYEQYF
V: TRBV3-1/TRBV3-2; size: -; J: TRBJ1-1; D: TRBD1; DNA: TGTGCCAGCAGCCAACTAGGACAGGGGAACACTGAAGCTTTCTTT; CDR3: CASSQLGQGNTEAFF
V: TRBV30; size: -; J: TRBJ1-1; D: -; DNA: TGTGCCTGGAGTGTACAGGGATGGACTGAAGCTTTCTTT; CDR3: CAWSVQGWTEAFF
V: TRBV4-1; size: -; J: TRBJ2-7; D: TRBD1; DNA: TGCGCCAGCAGCCAAGATGGTCCGGGACAGGGGGCCTACGAGCAGTACTTC; CDR3: CASSQDGPGQGAYEQYF
V: TRBV7-9; size: -; J: TRBJ1-6; D: -; DNA: TGTGCCAGCAGCTACGTCCAGGGGCTTGATTCACCCCTCCACTTT; CDR3: CASSYVQGLDSPLHF
V: TRBV18; size: -; J: TRBJ2-7; D: -; DNA: TGTGCCAGCTCACCCACAGGGACATTTTATTACGAGCAGTACTTC; CDR3: CASSPTGTFYYEQYF
V: TRBV20-1; size: -; J: TRBJ2-7; D: -; DNA: TGCAGTGCTAGTAGGGGGGGCCGAGGCTACGAGCAGTACTTC; CDR3: CSASRGGRGYEQYF
V: TRBV7-9; size: -; J: TRBJ2-2; D: TRBD1; DNA: TGTGCCAGCAGGCCGGATCCGGGACAGGGGATCACCGGGGAGCTGTTTTTT; CDR3: CASRPDPGQGITGELFF
V: TRBV5-1; size: -; J: TRBJ1-4; D: -; DNA: TGCGCCAGCAGCGCCGGGTACCCTAATGAAAAACTGTTTTTT; CDR3: CASSAGYPNEKLFF
V: TRBV6-2/TRBV6-3; size: -; J: TRBJ1-2; D: -; DNA: TGTGCCAGCAGTTTCTTGGACAATCAAGACTACACCTTC; CDR3: CASSFLDNQDYTF
V: TRBV7-2; size: -; J: TRBJ1-2; D: -; DNA: TGTGCCAGCAGCCGCGGAGACGGACGGAGGCGGTATCATGGCTACACCTTC; CDR3: CASSRGDGRRRYHGYTF
V: TRBV6-5; size: -; J: TRBJ1-5; D: TRBD1; DNA: TGTGCCAGCAGTTACGCAGGGGGCATGGCCCAGCATTTT; CDR3: CASSYAGGMAQHF
V: TRBV5-5; size: -; J: TRBJ1-3; D: -; DNA: TGTGCCAGCAGCCCAGAACAATCGAGAAACACCATATATTTT; CDR3: CASSPEQSRNTIYF
V: TRBV6-5; size: -; J: TRBJ1-1; D: TRBD1; DNA: TGTGCCAGCAGGCATAACAGGGGGCTGGGGGCTGAAGCTTTCTTT; CDR3: CASRHNRGLGAEAFF
V: TRBV5-3; size: -; J: TRBJ2-1; D: -; DNA: TGTGCCAGAAGCCGCCGGCGGATTACAGGGTTGGCTCGTGAGCAGTTCTTC; CDR3: CARSRRRITGLAREQFF
V: TRBV24-1; size: -; J: TRBJ2-1; D: -; DNA: TGTGCCACCAGTGCGTCAGACAGCTCCTACAATGAGCAGTTCTTC; CDR3: CATSASDSSYNEQFF
V: TRBV5-1; size: -; J: TRBJ2-1; D: TRBD2; DNA: TGCGCCAGCAGCTTCTTAGCGGGGGCCCTCTACAATGAGCAGTTCTTC; CDR3: CASSFLAGALYNEQFF
V: TRBV3-1/TRBV3-2; size: -; J: TRBJ1-4; D: TRBD1; DNA: TGTGCCAGCAGCCTAAGGACAGGAGGTAATGAAAAACTGTTTTTT; CDR3: CASSLRTGGNEKLFF
V: TRBV19; size: -; J: TRBJ1-5; D: -; DNA: TGTGCCAGTAGTATTACAGTCAATCAGCCCCAGCATTTT; CDR3: CASSITVNQPQHF
V: TRBV12-3/TRBV12-4; size: -; J: TRBJ1-5; D: -; DNA: TGTGCCAGCAGTTTGGGAGACCAGCCCCAGCATTTT; CDR3: CASSLGDQPQHF
V: TRBV9; size: -; J: TRBJ1-1; D: TRBD1; DNA: TGTGCCAGCAGCCCTCGGGGGGGGCAGGGGGACACTGAAGCTTTCTTT; CDR3: CASSPRGGQGDTEAFF
V: TRBV7-9; size: -; J: TRBJ1-2; D: -; DNA: TGTGCCAGCAGCTTGGACAAGGGGCGCGACTATGGCTACACCTTC; CDR3: CASSLDKGRDYGYTF
V: TRBV2; size: -; J: TRBJ1-6; D: -; DNA: TGTGCCAGCAGTGAAGATAGGACACAACCCCACTTTTTT; CDR3: CASSEDRTQPHFF
V: TRBV2; size: -; J: TRBJ1-4; D: TRBD1; DNA: TGTGCCAGCCTCGGACAGGGGACTAATGAAAAACTGTTTTTT; CDR3: CASLGQGTNEKLFF
V: TRBV4-3; size: -; J: TRBJ1-6; D: -; DNA: TGCGCCAGCAGTCATGACAGCTCCTATAATTCACCCCTCCACTTT; CDR3: CASSHDSSYNSPLHF
V: TRBV29-1; size: -; J: TRBJ1-1; D: -; DNA: TGCAGCGCCTACGGGGAAAGGGACACTGAAGCTTTCTTT; CDR3: CSAYGERDTEAFF
V: TRBV3-1/TRBV3-2; size: once; J: TRBJ2-2; D: TRBD2; DNA: TGTGCCAGCAGCCAGACTAGCGGGGATAACACCGGGGAGCTGTTTTTT; CDR3: CASSQTSGDNTGELFF
V: TRBV29-1; size: -; J: TRBJ1-1; D: -; DNA: TGCAGCGGAGCGCACACCTTGAACACTGAAGCTTTCTTT; CDR3: CSGAHTLNTEAFF
V: TRBV5-5; size: -; J: TRBJ2-5; D: -; DNA: TGTGCCAGCAGCCCTGGCGAGGGAGGGGGAGAGACCCAGTACTTC; CDR3: CASSPGEGGGETQYF
V: TRBV5-1; size: once; J: TRBJ1-2; D: -; DNA: TGCGCCAGCAGTTCGCAGGGGTCCTTCTATGGCTACACCTTC; CDR3: CASSSQGSFYGYTF